The TCR beta chain under discussion was sequenced for a study of cytomegalovirus exposure and HLA in healthy donors (dated by TCRdb to 2015 to 2018). Broadly, across the study: According to a later analysis, the 100 to 150 validation repertoires were produced on the same platform as the 666 repertoires of the first cohort. In addition to the first cohort of 500 to 850 subjects, a separate validation cohort of 120 different subjects was used. The aim of the study was to test whether cataloging public T cell receptors could identify signatures of past pathogen exposure. To predict cytomegalovirus infection status, the study combined high-throughput TCR immunosequencing, statistical association of individual TCRs with disease status, and machine learning. What the research found in general, with its limitations: A total of around 150 TCR beta chains were listed by the study as associated with cytomegalovirus. The validation cohort had no HLA typing available for a later analysis, so co-occurrence within that cohort was assessed over all 120 or so repertoires. The authors suggested that the approach could potentially be generalized to other disease states and immunological phenotypes. Most TCR sequences were seen in very few donors, while some public TCRs were found in many individuals. In vitro tests confirmed that three of the cytomegalovirus-associated TCR beta chains recognize cytomegalovirus antigens. In a later analysis, TCRs clustered in the first cohort were found to also tend to co-occur in the 130 or so validation repertoires, with 90% to 95% of cluster scores above 0. The classifier was reported to diagnose cytomegalovirus status with high specificity and sensitivity in both the original cohort and the validation cohort.

The donors belonged to the validation cohort of 90 to 150 subjects, which was separate from the roughly 670-subject first cohort. In regard to this clone: It has no known antigen specificity. Per-base qualities were not stored, and no clone one base away is much larger.

The receptor library was made with the immunoSEQ multiplex PCR assay. Concerning the study's data processing: To diagnose cytomegalovirus status from the catalog of TCR beta chain sequences, a statistical classification framework was built. Drawn from immuneACCESS, this table holds only the in-frame rearrangements with V and J called that TCRdb kept. Clones are partly lost; checked studies trace under half to an unresolved V gene and leave the rest unexplained. Clone size and V and J calls were adopted from that table, with D and trimming inferred from the DNA. For this sample the table gives approximately 160,000 clones, of which roughly nine tenths were detected only once. About 3% of the sample comes from the top ten. This TCR was recovered from a woman aged 18 to 35 in good health and CMV-seropositive. Sample: PBMCs.

The CDR3 corresponds to CASSFKGTSGSSYEQYF. DNA sequence: TGTGCCAGCAGCTTTAAAGGAACTAGCGGCTCGTCCTACGAGCAGTACTTC. The rearrangement joined TRBV12-1 to TRBJ2-7; TRBD2, the table's D call, lacks a check against the DNA. TRBV12-1 is a pseudogene. The cysteine opens and the phenylalanine closes a CDR3 of 17 amino acids. The entry retains the CDR3 DNA only, 51 bases that are in frame from base 1.